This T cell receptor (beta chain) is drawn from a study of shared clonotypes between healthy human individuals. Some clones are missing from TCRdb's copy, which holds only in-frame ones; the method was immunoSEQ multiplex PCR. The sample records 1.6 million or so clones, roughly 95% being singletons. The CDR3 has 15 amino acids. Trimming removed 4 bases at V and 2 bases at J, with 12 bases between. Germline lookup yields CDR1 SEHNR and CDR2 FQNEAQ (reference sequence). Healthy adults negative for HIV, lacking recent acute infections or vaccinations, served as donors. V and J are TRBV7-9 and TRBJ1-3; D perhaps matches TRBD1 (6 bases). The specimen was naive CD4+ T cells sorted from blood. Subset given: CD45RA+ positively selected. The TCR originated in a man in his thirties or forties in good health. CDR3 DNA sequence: TGTGCCAGCAGCTCGTACAGGGTACCTGGAAACACCATATATTTT. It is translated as CASSSYRVPGNTIYF.